The 32 T cell receptor beta chains listed next were all sequenced from one sample in a study of blood T cell repertoires in COVID-19. Assay: immunoSEQ multiplex PCR; the TCRdb copy retains only in-frame clones and omits some. The sample lists about 220,000 clones; roughly 80% were seen once. Sequencing was carried out using peripheral blood. These receptors all stem from an older woman who had recovered from COVID-19.

The V and J genes are TRBV7-9 and TRBJ2-4, with 7 bases fitting TRBD1. After removal of 5 bases from V and 8 bases from J, the junction contained 6 bases not matched to a gene. The CDR3 contains 13 residues. Germline V gene sequence: CDR1 SEHNR, CDR2 FQNEAQ (reference sequence). CDR3 nucleotides: TGTGCCAGCAGCAAGGGACAGAGGTACATTCAGTACTTC. Translation: CASSKGQRYIQYF.

This clone was recorded only once. The rearrangement joins TRBV5-6 to TRBJ1-5; D unclear. Deletions cut 0 bases from V and 5 bases from J, with 3 bases between. Germline CDR1 and CDR2: SGHDT and YYEEEE. The CDR3 extends over 12 amino acids. The CDR3 region is CASSLADQPQHF. For the CDR3, the DNA is TGTGCCAGCAGCTTGGCCGATCAGCCCCAGCATTTT.

The chain combines TRBV2 with TRBJ1-1; D perhaps matches TRBD1 (5 bases). With 2 bases removed from V and 8 bases from J, the gap between germline ends came to 15 bases. Looked up from germline, CDR1 is SNHLY and CDR2 is FYNNEI. The CDR3 length is 14 residues. CDR3 sequence (DNA): TGTGCCAGCAGTGAACGATATACAGGTAACGAAGCTTTCTTT. Translation gives CASSERYTGNEAFF.

V usage is TRBV2 and J usage is TRBJ1-5; 7 bases map to TRBD1. There are 15 residues in the CDR3. V shed 6 bases and J 5 bases; nucleotides not matched to a gene: 10. The germline V gene encodes CDR1 SNHLY and CDR2 FYNNEI. This CDR3 is CASSTTGDSYQPQHF. The CDR3 nucleotides are TGTGCCAGCAGCACTACAGGGGACTCATATCAGCCCCAGCATTTT.

The chain joins TRBV4-1 to TRBJ2-7, with D possibly TRBD1 on 5 matching bases. V was shortened by 3 bases and J by 6 bases, with 18 bases between the two germline ends. This CDR3 is built from 15 residues. Per the germline V gene, CDR1 is MGHRA and CDR2 is YSYEKL. The CDR3 bases are TGCGCCAGCAGCCAGGACATTTTGTCTGGGGTCGAGCAGTACTTC. This encodes CASSQDILSGVEQYF.

This CDR3 is CASSEQGGEETQYF. The CDR3 region has the DNA TGTGCCAGCAGTGAGCAGGGAGGCGAGGAGACCCAGTACTTC. V and J are TRBV2 and TRBJ2-5, with TRBD2 as a possible D gene (6 bases). The V end was cut by 3 bases, the J end by 5 bases, with 13 bases between. In germline, CDR1 is SNHLY, CDR2 FYNNEI. This CDR3 is 14 amino acids long.

The chain combines TRBV14 with TRBJ1-6; no definite D call. V was trimmed by 0 bases and J by 7 bases, leaving 4 bases between them. There are 13 residues in the CDR3. Germline V lookup: CDR1 SGHDN, CDR2 FVKESK. CDR3 loop: CASSQERNSPLHF. Here the CDR3 DNA reads TGTGCCAGCAGCCAAGAGAGGAATTCACCCCTCCACTTT.

This chain joins TRBV7-3 and TRBJ2-2; perhaps TRBD2 as D (6 bases). The CDR3 sequence is 17 residues long. CDR1 SGHTA and CDR2 FQGTGA come from the germline V gene. Trimming cost V 2 bases and J 4 bases, with 17 bases left between them. DNA of the CDR3: TGTGCCAGCAGCTTAGGATCCGGGAGCCTGGGCACCGGGGAGCTGTTTTTT. Residues: CASSLGSGSLGTGELFF.

The chain uses TRBV7-9 and TRBJ1-2; the D gene is possibly TRBD1 (5 bases). The CDR3 covers 13 residues. Germline loops: CDR1 SEHNR, CDR2 FQNEAQ (reference sequence). Trimming pared 5 bases from V and 0 bases from J, leaving 7 bases between. The CDR3 nucleotides are TGTGCCAGCAGCACAGGACCTAACTATGGCTACACCTTC. Translating it yields CASSTGPNYGYTF.

V is TRBV10-1 and J is TRBJ1-6; maybe TRBD1 (6 bases). Trimming cost V 4 bases and J 8 bases, with 12 bases left between them. The CDR3 length is 14 residues. Germline lookup yields CDR1 WNHNN and CDR2 SYGVQD (reference sequence). The CDR3 region has the DNA TGCGCCAGCAGTGGAGGGACACAGGATTCACCCCTCCACTTT. This sequence encodes CASSGGTQDSPLHF.

The CDR3 nucleotides read TGTGCCAGTACTGAGTCCGGGACAGGGGACTACGAGCAGTACTTC. Residues: CASTESGTGDYEQYF. This chain links TRBV19 with TRBJ2-7; the match to TRBD1 covers 10 bases. V shed 7 bases and J 3 bases; nucleotides not matched to a gene: 9. CDR3 length: 15 amino acids. The germline V gene encodes CDR1 LNHDA and CDR2 SQIVND (reference sequence).

This chain links TRBV6-5 with TRBJ1-2, with D possibly TRBD1 on 5 matching bases. Between the trimmed V and J ends, which lost 0 bases and 12 bases, there was a span of 14 bases. This CDR3 is 13 amino acids long. CDR1 is MNHEY and CDR2 is SVGAGI in the germline V gene. This chain's CDR3 is CASSYSNGGSDTF. The CDR3 DNA follows: TGTGCCAGCAGTTACTCGAACGGGGGTAGCGACACCTTC.

The chain uses TRBV7-6 and TRBJ2-1, with TRBD1 matching 7 bases. This CDR3 contains 16 residues. Losses at the gene ends were 5 bases for V and 0 bases for J; bases not matched to a gene: 7. Germline-derived CDR1 and CDR2 are SGHVS and FNYEAQ. This chain's CDR3 is CASSNPQGISYNEQFF. DNA for the CDR3: TGTGCCAGCAGCAACCCACAGGGGATCTCCTACAATGAGCAGTTCTTC.

CDR3 region: CASSQWTGRRDQPQHF. The CDR3 coding sequence is TGCGCCAGCAGCCAATGGACAGGGAGGAGGGATCAGCCCCAGCATTTT. This sequence joins TRBV4-1 and TRBJ1-5; 8 bases match TRBD1. This CDR3 is built from 16 residues. Germline CDR1 and CDR2: MGHRA and YSYEKL. With V trimmed by 2 bases and J by 5 bases, 8 bases remained unmatched.

This clone has more than one count but fewer than ten. J is TRBJ2-3 and V is TRBV7-2; 7 bases align to TRBD2. Per the germline V gene, CDR1 is SGHTA and CDR2 is FQGNSA. The ends lost 1 base at V and 2 bases at J; junction bases unmatched: 6. The CDR3 is 16 residues long. CDR3 nucleotide sequence: TGTGCCAGCAGCTTAGAGGTGGGGGGGTACACAGATACGCAGTATTTT. It is translated as CASSLEVGGYTDTQYF.

The rearrangement links TRBV6-7 to TRBJ1-1, with D maybe TRBD1 (5 bases). TRBV6-7 is given ORF status, its function remaining uncertain. The CDR3 runs 14 residues. Trimming removed 6 bases at V and 3 bases at J, with 14 bases between. This CDR3 reads CASRRQGVDTEAFF. The CDR3, as DNA: TGTGCCAGCAGACGCCAGGGTGTGGACACTGAAGCTTTCTTT.

This chain uses TRBV7-3 with TRBJ2-1, with 8 bases fitting TRBD1. Trimming cost V 5 bases and J 4 bases; bases outside gene matches: 4. Germline loops: CDR1 SGHTA, CDR2 FQGTGA. The CDR3 runs to 14 residues. The CDR3 bases are TGTGCCAGCAGCCTGGACAGGGCTTACAATGAGCAGTTCTTC. Amino acid sequence: CASSLDRAYNEQFF.

V and J are TRBV30 and TRBJ1-2; no firm D call. CDR3 length: 13 residues. V lost 3 bases and J 0 bases, leaving 8 bases between the germline ends. CDR1 and CDR2 (germline): GTSNPN, SVGIG (reference sequence). CDR3 bases: TGTGCCTGGAGGGTCCACACTAACTATGGCTACACCTTC. It codes for CAWRVHTNYGYTF.

This chain joins TRBV4-2 and TRBJ1-3; maybe TRBD1 (5 bases). From germline, CDR1 is LGHNA and CDR2 YNFKEQ. Trimming shortened V by 0 bases and J by 0 bases, and 9 bases separated the two germline ends. The CDR3 is 16 residues long. In DNA, the CDR3 is TGTGCCAGCAGCCAAGAAGGACACAGCTCTGGAAACACCATATATTTT. It encodes CASSQEGHSSGNTIYF.

The chain joins TRBV10-3 to TRBJ1-1, with D perhaps matching TRBD1 (5 bases). Trimming cost V 5 bases and J 0 bases, with 13 bases left between them. Germline assignment: CDR1 ENHRY and CDR2 SYGVKD. CDR3 length equals 15 residues. The CDR3 region is CAISFGTGVNTEAFF. The CDR3 nucleotides are TGTGCCATCAGTTTTGGGACGGGAGTGAACACTGAAGCTTTCTTT.

J is TRBJ1-1 and V is TRBV2; TRBD1 might be the D (5 bases). There are 15 residues in the CDR3. Germline V gives CDR1 SNHLY, CDR2 FYNNEI. The ends were cut back, 8 bases at V and 0 bases at J, with 16 bases in the middle. CDR3: CASRRDEGLNTEAFF. DNA for the CDR3: TGTGCCAGCCGGCGGGACGAAGGACTGAACACTGAAGCTTTCTTT. Combining the CDR3 with reference TRBV2 and TRBJ1-1 gives the whole variable domain EPEVTQTPSHQVTQMGQEVILRCVPISNHLYFYWYRQILGQKVEFLVSFYNNEISEKSEIFDDQFSVERPDGSNFTLKIRSTKLEDSAMYFCASRRDEGLNTEAFFGQGTRLTVV.

The chain's CDR3 is CASSHLLNNEQFF. DNA of the CDR3: TGCGCCAGCAGCCATCTATTAAACAATGAGCAGTTCTTC. The chain recombines TRBV4-1 with TRBJ2-1; D is uncertain. Per germline, CDR1 MGHRA and CDR2 YSYEKL. There are 13 residues in the CDR3. The V gene lost 3 bases and the J gene lost 5 bases, with 8 bases spanning the gap.

The gene calls are TRBV18 and TRBJ2-2, with unresolved D. The ends were cut back, 2 bases at V and 3 bases at J, with 13 bases in the middle. This CDR3 is 16 amino acids long. Per the germline V gene, CDR1 is KGHSH and CDR2 is LQKENI. The CDR3: CASSPGRSIYTGELFF. CDR3 DNA sequence: TGTGCCAGCTCACCAGGGCGCTCTATCTACACCGGGGAGCTGTTTTTT.

The rearrangement links TRBV9 to TRBJ1-4, with D possibly being TRBD1 (6 bases). Trimming removed 0 bases at V and 4 bases at J, with 10 bases between. CDR3 length: 15 amino acids. The germline V gene encodes CDR1 SGDLS and CDR2 YYNGEE. The CDR3 DNA reads as TGTGCCAGCAGCGTAGCCGGACAGCGTAATGAAAAACTGTTTTTT. As protein: CASSVAGQRNEKLFF.

J is TRBJ2-5 and V is TRBV2; 8 bases fit TRBD1. Germline assignment: CDR1 SNHLY and CDR2 FYNNEI. V was pared by 7 bases and J by 4 bases, with 11 bases of the junction left unmatched. This CDR3 has 15 residues. The DNA for the CDR3 is TGTGCCAGCACCAGACAGGGGAGTTCGGGAGAGACCCAGTACTTC. Its protein is CASTRQGSSGETQYF.

The chain recombines TRBV13 with TRBJ2-7; the D is unclear. V was cut by 5 bases and J by 2 bases, with 13 bases left in between. The CDR3 is 14 residues long. The V gene's germline CDR1 is PRHDT and CDR2 FYEKMQ (reference sequence). In DNA, the CDR3 is TGTGCCAGCAGCCAGGCGCAGGTGGCCTACGAGCAGTACTTC. It yields the protein CASSQAQVAYEQYF.

This clone occurred once. The gene calls are TRBV6-5 and TRBJ2-3, with TRBD2 identical over 9 bases. The V and J ends lost 4 bases and 2 bases, in that order; junction bases with no gene match: 7. The CDR3 has 16 residues. CDR1 and CDR2 (germline): MNHEY, SVGAGI. Here the CDR3 reads CASSSGLATPTDTQYF. The CDR3 bases are TGTGCCAGCAGTTCGGGACTAGCAACCCCCACAGATACGCAGTATTTT.

J is TRBJ2-3 and V is TRBV4-3, with 8 bases that match TRBD2. The germline CDR1 and CDR2 sequences are LGHNA and YSLEER. The CDR3 sequence is 17 residues long. Trimming removed 0 bases from V and 8 bases from J; junction bases left unmatched: 13. The CDR3 loop is CASSQDGASASGGTQYF. In DNA, the CDR3 is TGCGCCAGCAGCCAAGACGGGGCTAGCGCGAGCGGGGGTACGCAGTATTTT.

The rearrangement links TRBV5-4 to TRBJ1-1; tentative D call: TRBD1 (5 bases). Trimming cost V 1 base and J 3 bases, with 13 bases left between them. Per the germline V gene, CDR1 is SGHNT and CDR2 is YYREEE (reference sequence). This CDR3 contains 15 residues. As DNA, the CDR3 is TGTGCCAGCAGCTTGAAGGGGTCGGGGGACACTGAAGCTTTCTTT. It encodes CASSLKGSGDTEAFF.

The CDR3 DNA is TGTGCCAGCAGCTTAAATGGGGGGAGAGGAAACACCATATATTTT. This gives the protein CASSLNGGRGNTIYF. The V call is TRBV7-3, the J call TRBJ1-3; TRBD1 might be the D (5 bases). Germline loops: CDR1 SGHTA, CDR2 FQGTGA. This CDR3 has 15 residues. V was pared by 1 base and J by 4 bases, with 11 bases between.

V is TRBV5-1 and J is TRBJ1-2, with TRBD1 matching 7 bases. This CDR3 is built from 15 residues. CDR1 SGHRS and CDR2 YFSETQ come from the germline V gene. Trimming cost V 4 bases and J 4 bases; bases outside gene matches: 10. Here the CDR3 reads CASSKSTGIGYGYTF. Written as DNA, the CDR3 is TGCGCCAGCAGCAAATCGACAGGGATTGGCTATGGCTACACCTTC.

The genes are TRBV2 and TRBJ1-5; TRBD1 matches 8 bases. The CDR3 runs to 14 residues. V was clipped by 4 bases and J by 7 bases; unmatched bases: 6. Germline CDR1 reads SNHLY; CDR2 reads FYNNEI. This chain's CDR3 is CASSGRTGRQPQHF. The CDR3 DNA reads TGTGCCAGCAGTGGTCGGACAGGGCGGCAGCCCCAGCATTTT.